This paragraph covers one T cell receptor (beta chain) sequence. This sample stems from a study of blood T cell repertoires in COVID-19. Overall study context: Samples representing acute and convalescent COVID-19 were sourced from the United States, Italy and Spain. PBMCs, B-cell-depleted T cells, or T cells were the source of the cDNA or gDNA that made up the material.

Original processing methods: Estimates of nucleated cell counts were drawn from the amplification of reference gene primers. Measured with immunoSEQ multiplex PCR; TCRdb has only the in-frame clones, and not every one. V and J calls and clone size are those listed in that table; D and trimming were worked out from the DNA. The sample holds hundreds of thousands of clones, over 80% seen once. Trimming took off 5 bases at V and 3 bases at J, with 11 bases between the two ends. Germline CDR1 and CDR2: MNHEY and SVGEGT. The CDR3 extends over 14 amino acids. The gene calls are TRBV6-2 or TRBV6-3 and TRBJ2-1; D may be TRBD2 (6 bases). The source material was peripheral blood. This receptor was taken from a man between 35 and 55 years old with acute or convalescent COVID-19. The CDR3, as DNA: TGTGCCAGCAGTCCGGGACTCAGCTACAATGAGCAGTTCTTC. Protein sequence: CASSPGLSYNEQFF.